One and the same sample provided the 25 T cell receptor beta chains below, sequenced in a study of cytomegalovirus exposure and HLA in healthy donors (dated by TCRdb to 2017 to 2019). Library preparation was by the immunoSEQ multiplex PCR assay. For the multiplex PCR, a mixture combining 60 forward primers for TCR Vbeta segments and 13 reverse primers for TCR Jbeta segments was used. The table comes from immuneACCESS by way of TCRdb, which keeps in-frame sequences with V and J called. Part of the clones is missing from these tables; in studies checked, under half for an unresolved V gene and the rest for unknown reasons. Recorded for this sample are 85,000 to 130,000 clones; more than 75% of them occurred a single time. Of the sample, about 6% falls within the top ten clones. Sequences were obtained from PBMCs. The receptors derive from a woman aged 45-59 years in good health and CMV-seropositive.

The chain is built from TRBV5-1 and TRBJ2-3; a weak D match, TRBD1 (5 bases). The CDR3 is 17 residues long. In germline, CDR1 is SGHRS, CDR2 YFSETQ. The V end lost 4 bases, the J end lost 2 bases, and 20 bases lay between the germline ends. CDR3: CASSLPETAGPTDTQYF. The CDR3, as DNA: TGCGCCAGCAGCCTCCCGGAGACGGCAGGGCCCACAGATACGCAGTATTTT.

In this sample, this clone turned up once. The rearrangement links TRBV5-1 to TRBJ1-1; D may be TRBD1 (5 bases). Germline lookup yields CDR1 SGHRS and CDR2 YFSETQ. The CDR3 extends over 13 amino acids. Trimming shortened V by 0 bases and J by 5 bases, and 8 bases separated the two germline ends. DNA for the CDR3: TGCGCCAGCAGCTTGGAAGGGGAAACTGAAGCTTTCTTT. It is translated as CASSLEGETEAFF.

V usage is TRBV18 and J usage is TRBJ1-5, with TRBD1 matching 7 bases. V lost 3 bases and J lost 2; bases outside the gene matches: 7. CDR1 is KGHSH, CDR2 LQKENI, per germline. The length of the CDR3 is 16 residues. DNA of the CDR3: TGTGCCAGCTCACCCGGGAGACAGGGCCGCAATCAGCCCCAGCATTTT. It codes for CASSPGRQGRNQPQHF.

This clone was seen a few times. V usage is TRBV2 and J usage is TRBJ1-4; 10 positions match TRBD1. With 4 bases clipped from V and 8 bases from J, the junction kept 10 bases outside the gene matches. Germline CDR1 and CDR2: SNHLY and FYNNEI. The CDR3 consists of 16 residues. DNA of the CDR3: TGTGCCAGCAGTGGACAGGGGGCGGCCTTAGGGGAAAAACTGTTTTTT. It yields the protein CASSGQGAALGEKLFF.

The chain links TRBV6-5 to TRBJ1-2; D gene uncertain. V lost 6 bases and J lost 0, with 8 bases in between. The CDR3 extends over 13 amino acids. Germline CDR1 reads MNHEY; CDR2 reads SVGAGI. CDR3 residues: CASSLTPNYGYTF. CDR3 nucleotide sequence: TGTGCCAGCAGCCTTACTCCTAACTATGGCTACACCTTC.

The chain employs TRBV7-2 and TRBJ2-2, with 8 bases that match TRBD2. Germline trimming cut 1 base from V and 5 bases from J; bases unmatched to any gene: 15. From germline, CDR1 is SGHTA and CDR2 FQGNSA. This CDR3 is built from 19 residues. CDR3 DNA: TGTGCCAGCAGCTTAGGCTTCCTAGCGGGCGGGAAGGATACCGGGGAGCTGTTTTTT. This codes for CASSLGFLAGGKDTGELFF.

The table lists this clone with a few counts. The rearrangement links TRBV5-1 to TRBJ1-1; no clear D gene. V lost 0 bases and J lost 6, with 9 bases in between. Germline lookup yields CDR1 SGHRS and CDR2 YFSETQ. CDR3 length: 13 amino acids. CDR3 nucleotide sequence: TGCGCCAGCAGCTTGGATTCCGTTGCTGAAGCTTTCTTT. This translates into CASSLDSVAEAFF.

The chain recombines TRBV10-3 with TRBJ2-7; 9 bases match TRBD2. The CDR3 length is 15 residues. Germline CDR1 reads ENHRY; CDR2 reads SYGVKD. J lost 0 bases, V lost 5 bases, and 5 bases had no gene match. CDR3 coding DNA: TGTGCCATCAGTTCTAGCGGGACTCTCTCCTACGAGCAGTACTTC. This codes for CAISSSGTLSYEQYF.

The chain links TRBV7-2 to TRBJ2-7; 10 bases fit TRBD2. The CDR3 is 14 amino acids. Unmatched junction bases numbered 4, after V lost 5 bases and J lost 3 bases. CDR1 and CDR2 from the germline V gene are SGHTA and FQGNSA. CDR3 in DNA: TGTGCCAGCAGCCCTACTAGCGGGGTCTACGAGCAGTACTTC. This encodes CASSPTSGVYEQYF. The variable domain in full, completed from reference TRBV7-2 and TRBJ2-7, reads GAGVSQSPSNKVTEKGKDVELRCDPISGHTALYWYRQSLGQGLEFLIYFQGNSAPDKSGLPSDRFSAERTGGSVSTLTIQRTQQEDSAVYLCASSPTSGVYEQYFGPGTRLTVT.

This rearrangement joins TRBV19 to TRBJ1-2; 8 bases fit TRBD1. There are 15 residues in the CDR3. With 5 bases clipped from V and 8 bases from J, the junction kept 13 bases outside the gene matches. Per germline, CDR1 LNHDA and CDR2 SQIVND (reference sequence). CDR3 nucleotides: TGTGCCAGTAGTCCTGACAGGGGAACTTATGGCGGCTACACCTTC. Translation: CASSPDRGTYGGYTF.

The chain uses TRBV9 and TRBJ2-7; D not certain. V was shortened by 0 bases and J by 2 bases, with 12 bases between the two germline ends. There are 15 residues in the CDR3. The germline gives CDR1 SGDLS, CDR2 YYNGEE. The CDR3 nucleotides are TGTGCCAGCAGCGTAGATCTGGCGAGGACCTACGAGCAGTACTTC. This encodes CASSVDLARTYEQYF.

V usage is TRBV15 and J usage is TRBJ2-2; TRBD2 matches at 10 bases. The CDR3 is made up of 18 amino acids. V gave up 0 bases and J gave up 7 bases; unmatched junction bases: 11. CDR1 LNHNV and CDR2 YYDKDF come from the germline V gene (reference sequence). CDR3 in amino acids: CATSRDAIAGGHGGELFF. The CDR3 region has the DNA TGTGCCACCAGCAGAGATGCGATAGCGGGGGGACACGGCGGGGAGCTGTTTTTT.

Here the CDR3 DNA reads TGTGCCAGCAGCTTAGCCCGACAGGGGGCGCTTAATTCACCCCTCCACTTT. This encodes CASSLARQGALNSPLHF. The V and J genes are TRBV7-9 and TRBJ1-6, with 10 nucleotides matching TRBD1. The CDR3 sequence is 17 residues long. The V and J ends lost 0 bases and 6 bases, in that order; junction bases with no gene match: 5. CDR1 and CDR2 (germline): SEHNR, FQNEAQ (reference sequence). Looking up the rest from reference TRBV7-9 and TRBJ1-6 gives the full variable domain: DTGVSQNPRHKITKRGQNVTFRCDPISEHNRLYWYRQTLGQGPEFLTYFQNEAQLEKSRLLSDRFSAERPKGSFSTLEIQRTEQGDSAMYLCASSLARQGALNSPLHFGNGTRLTVT.

V gene TRBV23-1 combines with J gene TRBJ1-2; D possibly corresponds to TRBD1 (6 bases). TRBV23-1 is an ORF, and what it does is uncertain. Trimming cost V 6 bases and J 5 bases, with 28 bases left between them. CDR3 size: 18 residues. The CDR3 DNA reads TGCGCCAGCAGCCCCGAAAGGGCGCAGGACAGCGGTGCGTATGGCTACACCTTC. The encoded protein is CASSPERAQDSGAYGYTF.

The rearrangement joins TRBV5-6 to TRBJ2-3; 7 bases match TRBD1. Germline assignment: CDR1 SGHDT and CDR2 YYEEEE. This CDR3 spans 14 amino acids. Trimming at V came to 1 base and at J to 3 bases, leaving 2 bases not matched to a gene. The CDR3 DNA follows: TGTGCCAGCAGCTTGACAGGGGTTACAGATACGCAGTATTTT. Amino acids: CASSLTGVTDTQYF.

The rearrangement uses TRBV29-1 and TRBJ2-3; a possible D gene is TRBD1 (6 bases). The V gene lost 2 bases and the J gene lost 3 bases, with 9 bases spanning the gap. The CDR3 is made up of 13 amino acids. The V gene's germline CDR1 is SQVTM and CDR2 ANQGSEA. CDR3 DNA sequence: TGCAGCGTTGAACTCCAGGGGACAGATACGCAGTATTTT. This encodes CSVELQGTDTQYF.

The V call is TRBV18, the J call TRBJ2-1, with D perhaps TRBD2 (6 bases). V lost 8 bases and J 9 bases, leaving 20 bases between the germline ends. The length of the CDR3 is 14 residues. Germline assignment: CDR1 KGHSH and CDR2 LQKENI. DNA for the CDR3: TGTGCCAGCACCCGGGACTCGCAGAGGGGTGAGCAGTTCTTC. Amino acids: CASTRDSQRGEQFF.

The chain is built from TRBV7-2 and TRBJ2-3; D is unresolved. The ends were cut back, 2 bases at V and 9 bases at J, with 12 bases in the middle. This CDR3 region has 13 residues. Germline V gene data show CDR1 as SGHTA and CDR2 as FQGNSA. In DNA form, the CDR3 reads TGTGCCAGCAGCTTAAGCCCCCAATCAACGCAGTATTTT. Translating gives CASSLSPQSTQYF.

The V and J genes are TRBV12-5 and TRBJ1-1; D possibly corresponds to TRBD1 (5 bases). The CDR3 is 13 residues long. Germline lookup yields CDR1 LGHNT and CDR2 FRNRAP. V was shortened by 3 bases and J by 10 bases, with 15 bases between the two germline ends. The CDR3 DNA reads TGTGCTAGTGGTTTTGGGGGGAAGTGGGGAGCTTTCTTT. This gives the protein CASGFGGKWGAFF.

The chain carries TRBV7-3 and TRBJ2-7, with TRBD2 identical over 7 bases. Germline V gene sequence: CDR1 SGHTA, CDR2 FQGTGA. Trimming at V came to 2 bases and at J to 5 bases, leaving 6 bases not matched to a gene. The CDR3 is made up of 14 amino acids. CDR3 in DNA: TGTGCCAGCAGCTTATCGGGAGGAACGCACGAGCAGTACTTC. Protein: CASSLSGGTHEQYF.

V and J are TRBV5-5 and TRBJ1-5; 7 bases agree with TRBD1. The junction had 5 bases not matched to a gene; V was cut back by 3 bases and J by 2 bases. CDR3 length: 15 residues. Germline assignment: CDR1 SGHKS and CDR2 YYEKEE (reference sequence). The CDR3 sequence is CASSYTTGGNQPQHF. The CDR3, as DNA: TGTGCCAGCAGCTATACCACAGGGGGCAATCAGCCCCAGCATTTT.

The V call is TRBV28, the J call TRBJ2-5, with D unresolved. Deletions cut 5 bases from V and 5 bases from J, with 12 bases between. The CDR3 is 13 amino acids. Per the germline V gene, CDR1 is MDHEN and CDR2 is SYDVKM. This CDR3 is CASSPPGGETQYF. The CDR3 DNA reads as TGTGCCAGCAGTCCCCCGGGTGGCGAGACCCAGTACTTC. The whole variable domain, filled in from reference TRBV28 and TRBJ2-5, reads DVKVTQSSRYLVKRTGEKVFLECVQDMDHENMFWYRQDPGLGLRLIYFSYDVKMKEKGDIPEGYSVSREKKERFSLILESASTNQTSMYLCASSPPGGETQYFGPGTRLLVL.

The V and J genes are TRBV5-1 and TRBJ2-1, with 8 bases identical to TRBD1. V lost 2 bases, J lost 5 bases, and 6 bases stayed unmatched. CDR1 is SGHRS, CDR2 YFSETQ, per germline. The CDR3 extends over 15 amino acids. The CDR3 bases are TGCGCCAGCAGCTTTTCAGGGGGCGAGAACAATGAGCAGTTCTTC. Its translation: CASSFSGGENNEQFF.

About this clone itself: This same CDR3 is encoded by further DNA sequences in the sample. The chain is built from TRBV7-9 and TRBJ1-6, with 10 nucleotides matching TRBD1. Germline V CDR1 and CDR2: SEHNR, FQNEAQ (reference sequence). After removal of 4 bases from V and 9 bases from J, the junction contained 6 bases not matched to a gene. This CDR3 has 15 amino acids. The CDR3 DNA reads TGTGCCAGCAGCTACGACAGGGGGCGCATTTCACCCCTCCACTTT. Residues: CASSYDRGRISPLHF.

V is TRBV7-3 and J is TRBJ2-7; 9 nucleotides match TRBD1. The J segment lost 2 bases and the V segment lost 5 bases, leaving 4 bases of the junction unmatched. In germline, CDR1 is SGHTA, CDR2 FQGTGA. This CDR3 has 14 residues. The CDR3 region is CASSPGQGPYEQYF. For the CDR3, the DNA is TGTGCCAGCAGCCCGGGACAGGGTCCCTACGAGCAGTACTTC.